This T cell receptor beta chain was recovered during a study of cytomegalovirus exposure and HLA in healthy donors. Overall study: A preliminary data release comprised roughly 85 million unique TCRs obtained from HLA-typed donors.

The primer mix had 60 Vbeta and 13 Jbeta primers. Only in-frame clones appear in the TCRdb table, and some are missing; sequencing was by immunoSEQ multiplex PCR. The table shows hundreds of thousands of clones, with approximately 68% occurring only once. V lost 4 bases, J lost 4 bases, and 7 bases lay in between. Germline-derived CDR1 and CDR2 are SGHDN and FVKESK. The length of the CDR3 is 12 residues. The table lists this clone with a few counts. Its cognate antigen is unknown. Whole-study results and caveats: Using the classifier, cytomegalovirus status was reportedly diagnosed with high specificity and sensitivity.

The chain is built from TRBV14 and TRBJ1-2, with D unresolved. The sample taken for sequencing was PBMCs. The TCR originated in a young woman in good health and CMV-seronegative. CDR3 sequence (DNA): TGTGCCAGCAGCCTGAGCATCTATGGCTACACCTTC. Its protein product is CASSLSIYGYTF.